The clone carrying this TCR beta chain has just a few counts. Its antigen is unknown. The data are from a study of CD8 T cells in ankylosing spondylitis. Whole-study results and caveats: In ankylosing spondylitis patients, matched synovial fluid reportedly showed significant enrichment of disease-linked clones. Blood from ankylosing spondylitis patients appeared to carry a characteristic roughly 8-variant TCR beta motif.

Between the trimmed V and J ends, which lost 0 bases and 4 bases, there was a span of 13 bases. The CDR3 covers 15 residues. Germline V gene data show CDR1 as SGHDT and CDR2 as YYEEEE. TCRdb independently ran MiXCR on the 5' RACE reads; one entry per CDR3 protein. This sample has fewer than 40,000 distinct CDR3 sequences, with about 29% found just once. The TCR was taken from a male donor with ankylosing spondylitis. The sample consisted of synovial fluid, either unsorted or a sorted T cell fraction (not recorded which). V usage is TRBV5-6 and J usage is TRBJ1-1, with D possibly being TRBD1 (5 bases). Written as DNA, the CDR3 is TGTGCCAGCAGCTTGGGGGCGGGGCGGATCACTGAAGCTTTCTTT. This translates into CASSLGAGRITEAFF.